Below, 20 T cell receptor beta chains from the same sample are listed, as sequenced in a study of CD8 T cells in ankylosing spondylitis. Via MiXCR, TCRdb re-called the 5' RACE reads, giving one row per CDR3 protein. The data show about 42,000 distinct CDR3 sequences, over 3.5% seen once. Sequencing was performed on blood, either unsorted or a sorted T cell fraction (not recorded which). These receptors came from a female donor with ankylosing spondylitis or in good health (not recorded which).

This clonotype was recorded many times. This chain's CDR3 is CASSVAQSTGELFF. The DNA for the CDR3 is TGTGCCAGCAGCGTAGCGCAGAGCACCGGGGAGCTGTTTTTT. This sequence joins TRBV9 and TRBJ2-2; unclear D gene. The germline gives CDR1 SGDLS, CDR2 YYNGEE. The CDR3 runs 14 residues. Trimming left V 0 bases short and J 4 bases short, with 7 bases between.

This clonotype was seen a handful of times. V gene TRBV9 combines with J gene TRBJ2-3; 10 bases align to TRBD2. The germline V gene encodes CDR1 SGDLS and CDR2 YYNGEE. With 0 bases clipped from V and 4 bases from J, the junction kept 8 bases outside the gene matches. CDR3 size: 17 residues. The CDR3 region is CASSVEPSGGGSDTQYF. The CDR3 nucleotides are TGTGCCAGCAGCGTAGAGCCTAGCGGGGGTGGATCAGATACGCAGTATTTT.

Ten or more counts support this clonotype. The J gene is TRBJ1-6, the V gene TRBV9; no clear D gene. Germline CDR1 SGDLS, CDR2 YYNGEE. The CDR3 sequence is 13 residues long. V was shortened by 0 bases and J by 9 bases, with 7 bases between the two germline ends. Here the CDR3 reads CASSVATVSPLHF. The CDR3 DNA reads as TGTGCCAGCAGCGTAGCTACGGTTTCACCCCTCCACTTT.

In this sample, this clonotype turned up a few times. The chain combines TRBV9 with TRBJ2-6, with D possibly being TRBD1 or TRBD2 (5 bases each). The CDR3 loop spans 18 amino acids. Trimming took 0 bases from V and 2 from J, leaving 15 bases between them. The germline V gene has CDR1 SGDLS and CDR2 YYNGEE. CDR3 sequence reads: CASSVVHGTEAGANVLTF. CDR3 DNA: TGTGCCAGCAGCGTAGTTCATGGGACGGAGGCTGGGGCCAACGTCCTGACTTTC.

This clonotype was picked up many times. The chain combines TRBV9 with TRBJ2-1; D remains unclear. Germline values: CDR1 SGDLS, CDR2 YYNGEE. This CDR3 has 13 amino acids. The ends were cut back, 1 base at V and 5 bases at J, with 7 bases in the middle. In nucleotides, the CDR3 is TGTGCCAGCAGCGTATTAGCCGACAATGAGCAGTTCTTC. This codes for CASSVLADNEQFF.

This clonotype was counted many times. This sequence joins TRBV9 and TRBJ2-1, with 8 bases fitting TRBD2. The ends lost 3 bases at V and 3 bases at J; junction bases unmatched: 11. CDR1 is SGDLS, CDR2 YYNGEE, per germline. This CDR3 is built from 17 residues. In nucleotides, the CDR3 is TGTGCCAGCAGCGCTAGGATAGGGCTAGCGGGCTACAATGAGCAGTTCTTC. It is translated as CASSARIGLAGYNEQFF.

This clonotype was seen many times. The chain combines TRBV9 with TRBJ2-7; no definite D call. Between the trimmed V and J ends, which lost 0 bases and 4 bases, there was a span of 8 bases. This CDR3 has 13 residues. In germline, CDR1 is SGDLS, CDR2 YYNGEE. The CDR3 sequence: CASSVALGYEQYF. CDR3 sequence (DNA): TGTGCCAGCAGCGTAGCTTTGGGGTACGAGCAGTACTTC.

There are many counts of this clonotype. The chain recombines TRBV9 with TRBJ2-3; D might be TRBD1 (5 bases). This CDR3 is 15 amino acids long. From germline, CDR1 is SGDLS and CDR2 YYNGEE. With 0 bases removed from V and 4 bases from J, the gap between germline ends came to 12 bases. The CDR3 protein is CASSVVGVGADTQYF. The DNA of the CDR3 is TGTGCCAGCAGCGTAGTAGGGGTAGGGGCAGATACGCAGTATTTT.

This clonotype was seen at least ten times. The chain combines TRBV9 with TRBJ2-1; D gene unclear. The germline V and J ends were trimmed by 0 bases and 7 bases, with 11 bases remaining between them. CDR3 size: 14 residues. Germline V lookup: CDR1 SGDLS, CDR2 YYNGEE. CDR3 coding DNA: TGTGCCAGCAGCGTAGGGACCGCCGTAAATGAGCAGTTCTTC. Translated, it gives CASSVGTAVNEQFF.

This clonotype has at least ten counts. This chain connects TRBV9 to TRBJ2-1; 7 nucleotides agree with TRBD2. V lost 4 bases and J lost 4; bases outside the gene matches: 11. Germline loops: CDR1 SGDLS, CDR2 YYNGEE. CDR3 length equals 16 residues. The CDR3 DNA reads TGTGCCAGCAGCCCAGTAGCGGGTGGCTTTTACAATGAGCAGTTCTTC. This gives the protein CASSPVAGGFYNEQFF. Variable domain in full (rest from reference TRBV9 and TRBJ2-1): DSGVTQTPKHLITATGQRVTLRCSPRSGDLSVYWYQQSLDQGLQFLIQYYNGEERAKGNILERFSAQQFPDLHSELNLSSLELGDSALYFCASSPVAGGFYNEQFFGPGTRLTVL.

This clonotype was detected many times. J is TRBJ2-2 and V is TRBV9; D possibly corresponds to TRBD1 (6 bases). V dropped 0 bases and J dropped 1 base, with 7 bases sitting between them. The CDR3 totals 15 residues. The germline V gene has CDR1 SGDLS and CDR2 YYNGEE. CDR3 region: CASSVGGGNTGELFF. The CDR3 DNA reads TGTGCCAGCAGCGTAGGAGGGGGGAACACCGGGGAGCTGTTTTTT.

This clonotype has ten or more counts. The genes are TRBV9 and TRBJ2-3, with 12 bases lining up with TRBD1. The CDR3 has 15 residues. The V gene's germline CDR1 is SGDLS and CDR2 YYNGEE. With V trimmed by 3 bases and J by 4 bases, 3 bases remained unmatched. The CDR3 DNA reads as TGTGCCAGCAGCGCCGGGACAGGGGGCGCAGATACGCAGTATTTT. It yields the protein CASSAGTGGADTQYF.

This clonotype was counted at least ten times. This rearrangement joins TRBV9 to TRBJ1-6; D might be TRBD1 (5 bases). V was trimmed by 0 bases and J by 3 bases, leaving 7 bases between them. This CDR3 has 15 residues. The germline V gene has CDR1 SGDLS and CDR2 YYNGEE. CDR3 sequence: CASSVVDSYNSPLHF. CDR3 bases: TGTGCCAGCAGCGTAGTCGACAGCTATAATTCACCCCTCCACTTT.

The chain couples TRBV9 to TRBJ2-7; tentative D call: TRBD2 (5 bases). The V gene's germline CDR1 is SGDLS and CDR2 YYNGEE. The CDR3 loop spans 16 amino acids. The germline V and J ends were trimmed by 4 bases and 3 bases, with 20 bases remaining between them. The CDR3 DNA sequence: TGTGCCAGCAGCCTCGGAGGCAGTGCCAGCTACTACGAGCAGTACTTC. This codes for CASSLGGSASYYEQYF. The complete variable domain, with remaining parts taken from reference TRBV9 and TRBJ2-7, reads DSGVTQTPKHLITATGQRVTLRCSPRSGDLSVYWYQQSLDQGLQFLIQYYNGEERAKGNILERFSAQQFPDLHSELNLSSLELGDSALYFCASSLGGSASYYEQYFGPGTRLTVT.

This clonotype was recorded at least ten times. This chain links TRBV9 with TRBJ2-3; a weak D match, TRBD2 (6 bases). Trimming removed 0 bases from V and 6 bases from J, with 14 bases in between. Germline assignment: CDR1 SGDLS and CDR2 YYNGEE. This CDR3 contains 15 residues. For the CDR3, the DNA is TGTGCCAGCAGCGTAGCCTGGACGGGAGAGGATACGCAGTATTTT. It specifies CASSVAWTGEDTQYF.

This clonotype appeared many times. The CDR3 loop is CASSVATGANSPLHF. The DNA of the CDR3 is TGTGCCAGCAGCGTAGCGACAGGAGCTAATTCACCCCTCCACTTT. The chain recombines TRBV9 with TRBJ1-6; possibly TRBD1 for D (6 bases). CDR1 is SGDLS and CDR2 is YYNGEE in the germline V gene. Trimming removed 0 bases at V and 6 bases at J, with 10 bases between. The length of the CDR3 is 15 residues.

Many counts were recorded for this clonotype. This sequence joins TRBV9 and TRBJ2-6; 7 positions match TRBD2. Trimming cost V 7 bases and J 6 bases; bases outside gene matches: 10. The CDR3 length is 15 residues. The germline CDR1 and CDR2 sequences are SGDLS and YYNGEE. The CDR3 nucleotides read TGTGCCAGCCTGGGGAGGGGAGGTTCGGCCAACGTCCTGACTTTC. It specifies CASLGRGGSANVLTF.

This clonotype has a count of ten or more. CDR3 amino acids: CASSAGLQVPTQYF. CDR3 DNA: TGTGCCAGCAGCGCGGGACTACAGGTTCCCACCCAGTACTTC. This sequence joins TRBV9 and TRBJ2-5; 7 nucleotides agree with TRBD2. CDR1 and CDR2 from the germline V gene are SGDLS and YYNGEE. V dropped 3 bases and J dropped 8; count of bases not matched to a gene: 10. The CDR3 is made up of 14 amino acids.

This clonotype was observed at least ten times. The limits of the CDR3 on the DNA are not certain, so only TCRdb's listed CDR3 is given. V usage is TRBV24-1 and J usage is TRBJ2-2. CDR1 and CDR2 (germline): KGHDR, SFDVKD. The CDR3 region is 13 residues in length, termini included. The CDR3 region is CATGAPKPGSCFF.

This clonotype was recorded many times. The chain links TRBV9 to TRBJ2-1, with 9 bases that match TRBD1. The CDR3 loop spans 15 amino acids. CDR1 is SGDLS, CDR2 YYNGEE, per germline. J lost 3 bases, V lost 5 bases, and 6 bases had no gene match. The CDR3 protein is CASSTGGLNYNEQFF. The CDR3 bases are TGTGCCAGCAGTACAGGGGGCCTCAACTACAATGAGCAGTTCTTC.